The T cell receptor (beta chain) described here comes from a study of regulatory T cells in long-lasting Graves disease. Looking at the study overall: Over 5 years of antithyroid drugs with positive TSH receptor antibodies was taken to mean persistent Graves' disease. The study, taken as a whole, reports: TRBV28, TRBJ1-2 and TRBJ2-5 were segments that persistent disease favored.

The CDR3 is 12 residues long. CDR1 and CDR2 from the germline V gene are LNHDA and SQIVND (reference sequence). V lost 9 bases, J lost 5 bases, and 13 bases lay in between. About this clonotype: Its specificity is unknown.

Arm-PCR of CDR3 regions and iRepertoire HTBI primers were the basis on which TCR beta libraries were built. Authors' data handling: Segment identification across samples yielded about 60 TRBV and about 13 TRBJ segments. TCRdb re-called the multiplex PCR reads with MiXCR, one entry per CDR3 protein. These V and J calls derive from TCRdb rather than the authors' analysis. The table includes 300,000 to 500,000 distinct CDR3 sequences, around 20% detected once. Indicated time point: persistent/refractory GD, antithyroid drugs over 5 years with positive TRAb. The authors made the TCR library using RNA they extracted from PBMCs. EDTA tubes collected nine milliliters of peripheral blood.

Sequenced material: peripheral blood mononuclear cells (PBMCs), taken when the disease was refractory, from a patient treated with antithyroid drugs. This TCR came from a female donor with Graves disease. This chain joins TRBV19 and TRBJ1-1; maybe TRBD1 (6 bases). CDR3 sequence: CASGTMRTEAFF. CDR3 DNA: TGTGCCAGCGGGACAATGAGGACTGAAGCTTTCTTT.